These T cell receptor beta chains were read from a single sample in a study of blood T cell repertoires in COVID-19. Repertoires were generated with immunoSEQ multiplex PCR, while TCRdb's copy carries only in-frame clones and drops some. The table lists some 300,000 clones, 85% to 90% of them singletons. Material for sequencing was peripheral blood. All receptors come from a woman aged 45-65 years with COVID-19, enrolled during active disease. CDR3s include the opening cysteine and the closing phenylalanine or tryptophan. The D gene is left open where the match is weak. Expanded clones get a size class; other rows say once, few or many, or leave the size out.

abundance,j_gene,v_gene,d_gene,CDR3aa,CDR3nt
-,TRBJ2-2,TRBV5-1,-,CASSLSLAGELFF,TGCGCCAGCAGCTTGAGTTTAGCCGGGGAGCTGTTTTTT
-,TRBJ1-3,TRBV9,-,CASSVGGFSTSGNTIYF,TGTGCCAGCAGCGTAGGAGGTTTCTCGACGTCTGGAAACACCATATATTTT
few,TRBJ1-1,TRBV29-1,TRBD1,CSVAGQGRPEAFF,TGCAGCGTGGCCGGACAGGGTCGCCCTGAAGCTTTCTTT
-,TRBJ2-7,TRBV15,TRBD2,CATSRGTSGSGEQYF,TGTGCCACCAGCAGAGGGACTAGCGGGAGCGGCGAGCAGTACTTC
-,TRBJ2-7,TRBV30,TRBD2,CAWSVRRLASYEQYF,TGTGCCTGGAGTGTACGTCGACTAGCGTCCTACGAGCAGTACTTC
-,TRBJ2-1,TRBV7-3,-,CASSQEAHNEQFF,TGTGCCAGCAGCCAGGAGGCCCACAATGAGCAGTTCTTC
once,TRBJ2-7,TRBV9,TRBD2,CASTRLAGGYEQYF,TGTGCCAGCACCAGACTAGCGGGAGGGTACGAGCAGTACTTC
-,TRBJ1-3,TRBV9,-,CASSVAPRGGSGNTIYF,TGTGCCAGCAGCGTAGCTCCCCGGGGGGGATCTGGAAACACCATATATTTT
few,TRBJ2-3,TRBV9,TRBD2,CASSVTSGRPHTDTQYF,TGTGCCAGCAGCGTGACTAGCGGCCGGCCCCACACAGATACGCAGTATTTT
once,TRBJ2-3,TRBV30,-,CAWSPPSDTDTQYF,TGTGCCTGGAGTCCCCCCAGCGACACAGATACGCAGTATTTT
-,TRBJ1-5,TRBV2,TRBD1,CASSILSNRGIWQPQHF,TGTGCCAGCAGTATATTGTCGAACAGGGGGATTTGGCAGCCCCAGCATTTT
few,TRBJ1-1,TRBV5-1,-,CASSLWTLGTEAFF,TGCGCCAGCAGCTTGTGGACACTTGGCACTGAAGCTTTCTTT
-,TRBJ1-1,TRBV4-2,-,CASKHGGFPEAFF,TGTGCCAGCAAACACGGAGGGTTCCCTGAAGCTTTCTTT
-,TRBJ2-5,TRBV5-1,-,CASSLDGRGETQYF,TGCGCCAGCAGCTTGGACGGCAGGGGAGAGACCCAGTACTTC
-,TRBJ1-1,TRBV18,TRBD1,CASSPSSLRDRGFVDTEAFF,TGTGCCAGCTCACCGTCATCTCTAAGGGACAGGGGGTTTGTGGACACTGAAGCTTTCTTT
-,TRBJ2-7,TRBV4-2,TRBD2,CASSQRAGTSGRVSYEQYF,TGTGCCAGCAGCCAAAGGGCCGGGACTAGCGGGAGGGTGTCCTACGAGCAGTACTTC
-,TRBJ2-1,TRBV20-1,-,CSASSLRSSYNEQFF,TGCAGTGCTAGTAGCTTGAGGAGCTCCTACAATGAGCAGTTCTTC
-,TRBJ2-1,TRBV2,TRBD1,CASRRGQGIVNEQFF,TGTGCCAGCAGACGGGGACAGGGTATAGTTAATGAGCAGTTCTTC
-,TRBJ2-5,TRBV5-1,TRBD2,CASSPGLAGTNQETQYF,TGCGCCAGCAGCCCGGGACTAGCGGGAACCAATCAAGAGACCCAGTACTTC
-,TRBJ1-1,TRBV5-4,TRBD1,CASSLDPTGGRTEAFF,TGTGCCAGCAGCTTGGACCCGACAGGGGGCAGAACTGAAGCTTTCTTT
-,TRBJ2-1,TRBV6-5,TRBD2,CATGPGLAAYNEQFF,TGTGCCACTGGACCGGGACTAGCGGCCTACAATGAGCAGTTCTTC
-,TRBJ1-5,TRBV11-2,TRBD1,CASSPGTGGQPQHF,TGTGCCAGCAGCCCAGGGACAGGGGGTCAGCCCCAGCATTTT
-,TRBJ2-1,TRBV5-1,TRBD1,CASSLRDRVQREQFF,TGCGCCAGCAGCCTTCGGGACAGGGTCCAGCGTGAGCAGTTCTTC
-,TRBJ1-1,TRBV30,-,CAWSDRGTEAFF,TGTGCCTGGAGTGATAGGGGGACTGAAGCTTTCTTT
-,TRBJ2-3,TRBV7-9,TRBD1,CASRPRDRKTDTQYF,TGTGCCAGCAGACCCCGGGACAGGAAGACAGATACGCAGTATTTT
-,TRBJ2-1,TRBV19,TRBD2,CASSFSGGRNEQFF,TGTGCCAGTAGTTTTAGCGGGGGCCGCAATGAGCAGTTCTTC
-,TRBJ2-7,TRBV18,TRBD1,CASSPPATGVYEQYF,TGTGCCAGCTCACCACCTGCGACAGGGGTTTACGAGCAGTACTTC
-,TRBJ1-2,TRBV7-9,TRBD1,CASSFLVKRTGSGYTF,TGTGCCAGCAGCTTCCTCGTCAAGCGGACAGGCTCCGGCTACACCTTC
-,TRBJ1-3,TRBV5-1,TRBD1,CASQRTGSSSGNTIYF,TGCGCCAGCCAAAGGACAGGGTCGTCGTCTGGAAACACCATATATTTT
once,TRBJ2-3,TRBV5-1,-,CASTYREGSDTQYF,TGCGCCAGCACATACAGGGAGGGTTCAGATACGCAGTATTTT
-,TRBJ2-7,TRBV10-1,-,CASSELREGWEQYF,TGCGCCAGCAGTGAGTTGCGGGAAGGGTGGGAGCAGTACTTC
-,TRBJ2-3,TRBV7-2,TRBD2,CASSLRGAGTTDTQYF,TGTGCCAGCAGCTTACGGGGAGCGGGGACGACAGATACGCAGTATTTT
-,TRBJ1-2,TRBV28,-,CASTSTLGGREYGYTF,TGTGCCAGCACTTCGACCCTGGGGGGGCGCGAGTACGGCTACACCTTC
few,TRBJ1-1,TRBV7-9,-,CASSLPGTEAFF,TGTGCCAGCAGCCTTCCGGGGACTGAAGCTTTCTTT
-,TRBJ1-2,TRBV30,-,CAWSVSRGSDGYTF,TGTGCCTGGAGTGTCTCCAGGGGCTCGGATGGCTACACCTTC
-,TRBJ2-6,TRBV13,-,CASRYQGSGANVLTF,TGTGCCAGCAGGTACCAGGGATCTGGGGCCAACGTCCTGACTTTC
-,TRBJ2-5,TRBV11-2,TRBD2,CASSLRTSGIGETQYF,TGTGCCAGCAGCTTACGGACTAGCGGGATCGGTGAGACCCAGTACTTC
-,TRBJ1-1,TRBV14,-,CASSQGVHWSEAFF,TGTGCCAGCAGCCAAGGCGTCCATTGGTCTGAAGCTTTCTTT
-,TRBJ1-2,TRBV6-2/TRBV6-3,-,CASSYSWWRNGGYTF,TGTGCCAGCAGTTACTCTTGGTGGAGGAATGGTGGCTACACCTTC
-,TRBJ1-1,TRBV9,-,CASSVDVRVSTEAFF,TGTGCCAGCAGCGTAGACGTGAGGGTTAGCACTGAAGCTTTCTTT
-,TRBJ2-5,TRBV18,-,CASSPPLTAQETQYF,TGTGCCAGCTCACCACCGCTGACAGCACAAGAGACCCAGTACTTC
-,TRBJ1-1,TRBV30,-,CAWMTRGTTEAFF,TGTGCCTGGATGACACGGGGAACAACTGAAGCTTTCTTT
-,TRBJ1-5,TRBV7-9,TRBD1,CASSLTGTGVQPQHF,TGTGCCAGCAGCTTAACCGGGACAGGGGTTCAGCCCCAGCATTTT
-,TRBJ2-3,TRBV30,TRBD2,CAWRLAGDWDTQYF,TGTGCCTGGAGACTAGCGGGAGATTGGGATACGCAGTATTTT
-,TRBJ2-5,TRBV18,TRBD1,CASSPRSWTGGVETQYF,TGTGCCAGCTCACCACGAAGTTGGACAGGGGGCGTTGAGACCCAGTACTTC
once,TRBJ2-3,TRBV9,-,CASSLSDTQYF,TGTGCCAGCAGTTTATCAGATACGCAGTATTTT
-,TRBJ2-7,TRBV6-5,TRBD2,CASNRGSVYEQYF,TGTGCCAGCAATCGCGGGAGCGTCTACGAGCAGTACTTC
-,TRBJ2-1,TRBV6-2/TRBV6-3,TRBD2,CASSYESGLAGFNEQFF,TGTGCCAGCAGTTACGAATCGGGCCTAGCGGGTTTCAATGAGCAGTTCTTC
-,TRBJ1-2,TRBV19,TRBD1,CASSSYGTGSYGYTF,TGTGCCAGTAGTTCATACGGGACAGGGAGCTATGGCTACACCTTC
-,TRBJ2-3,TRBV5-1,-,CASSWREGDTDTQYF,TGCGCCAGCAGTTGGAGGGAGGGGGACACAGATACGCAGTATTTT